Following are 32 T cell receptor beta chains from one sample sequenced in a study of T cell repertoires in cytomegalovirus infection. Which antigens these TCRs recognize remains unknown. TCRdb ran MiXCR on the reads and lists one entry per CDR3 protein. This sample has 450,000 to 550,000 distinct CDR3 sequences, with about 42% found just once. This specimen was cultured PBMCs, taken from culture after CMV antigen stimulation. These receptors all stem from a human donor in good health (CMV status not recorded). Some clones in this sample may be carry-over from other donors' samples.

The J gene is TRBJ1-2, the V gene TRBV6-1; the match to TRBD1 covers 7 bases. Germline CDR1 and CDR2: MNHNS and SASEGT. Trimming cost V 6 bases and J 1 base; bases outside gene matches: 8. CDR3 length: 15 amino acids. CDR3 region: CASRTGVDFNYGYTF. CDR3 bases: TGTGCCAGCAGAACAGGGGTTGACTTTAACTATGGCTACACCTTC.

The CDR3 loop is CASSYLAGQGQPQHF. CDR3 DNA sequence: TGTGCCAGCAGCTACCTGGCGGGACAGGGTCAGCCCCAGCATTTT. The chain is built from TRBV7-8 and TRBJ1-5, with 9 bases lining up with TRBD1. The CDR3 is 15 residues long. Losses at the gene ends were 4 bases for V and 6 bases for J; bases not matched to a gene: 7. Germline loops: CDR1 SGHVS, CDR2 FQNEAQ. Variable domain in full (rest from reference TRBV7-8 and TRBJ1-5): GAGVSQSPRYKVAKRGQDVALRCDPISGHVSLFWYQQALGQGPEFLTYFQNEAQLDKSGLPSDRFFAERPEGSVSTLKIQRTQQEDSAVYLCASSYLAGQGQPQHFGDGTRLSIL.

The rearrangement joins TRBV7-2 to TRBJ2-1; 10 bases map to TRBD2. Germline CDR1 is SGHTA and CDR2 is FQGNSA. Trimming took 5 bases from V and 11 from J; bases not matched to a gene: 9. CDR3 length equals 14 residues. The CDR3 sequence is CASSPRVAGGQQFF. CDR3 DNA: TGTGCCAGCAGCCCCCGGGTAGCGGGGGGCCAGCAGTTCTTC.

This CDR3 is CASSVQGGEQFF. Written as DNA, the CDR3 is TGTGCCAGCAGTGTCCAGGGGGGTGAGCAGTTCTTC. V usage is TRBV6-1 and J usage is TRBJ2-1, with a tentative D call TRBD1 (7 bases). V lost 4 bases, J lost 9 bases, and 10 bases lay in between. Germline loops: CDR1 MNHNS, CDR2 SASEGT. This CDR3 contains 12 residues.

The chain couples TRBV4-3 to TRBJ2-3, with D perhaps matching TRBD2 (5 bases). Per the germline V gene, CDR1 is LGHNA and CDR2 is YSLEER. The CDR3 runs to 16 residues. Trimming took off 2 bases at V and 0 bases at J, with 12 bases between the two ends. CDR3 coding DNA: TGCGCCAGCAGCCAACAAGCGGTCTCTAGCACAGATACGCAGTATTTT. Its translation is CASSQQAVSSTDTQYF.

This clonotype was seen a few times. V usage is TRBV11-2 and J usage is TRBJ2-3; D is undetermined. Trimming pared 3 bases from V and 13 bases from J, leaving 14 bases between. The CDR3 covers 12 residues. Germline loops: CDR1 SGHAT, CDR2 FQNNGV. CDR3 nucleotide sequence: TGTGCCAGCAGCTTTCTTAGCACGAGAGAGTATTTT. It encodes CASSFLSTREYF.

This chain uses TRBV11-2 with TRBJ2-4; 8 nucleotides agree with TRBD2. CDR3 length: 15 amino acids. Germline CDR1 SGHAT, CDR2 FQNNGV. V lost 5 bases to trimming and J lost 8 bases; unmatched junction nucleotides: 11. Here the CDR3 reads CASSPFGAGGDIQYF. The CDR3 nucleotides are TGTGCCAGCAGCCCCTTTGGGGCCGGGGGGGACATTCAGTACTTC.

This clonotype was seen a handful of times. The chain carries TRBV7-2 and TRBJ1-5; 11 bases align to TRBD1. The trim removed 5 bases at V and 6 bases at J, leaving 9 bases unmatched. CDR3 length: 16 residues. Germline V lookup: CDR1 SGHTA, CDR2 FQGNSA. CDR3 coding DNA: TGTGCCAGCAGCCGAGGGGGGACAGGGGGAAGTCAGCCCCAGCATTTT. Residues: CASSRGGTGGSQPQHF.

V usage is TRBV7-2 and J usage is TRBJ2-3, with 8 bases matching TRBD1. The CDR3 runs to 14 residues. Losses at the gene ends were 2 bases for V and 5 bases for J; bases not matched to a gene: 3. Germline values: CDR1 SGHTA, CDR2 FQGNSA. CDR3 residues: CASSLLGTGDTQYF. CDR3 coding DNA: TGTGCCAGCAGCTTATTGGGGACAGGAGATACGCAGTATTTT.

This sequence joins TRBV7-7 and TRBJ2-3; maybe TRBD1 (5 bases). V lost 5 bases to trimming and J lost 10 bases, with 16 bases between them. This CDR3 is built from 13 residues. Looked up from germline, CDR1 is SSHAT and CDR2 is FNYEAQ (reference sequence). This chain's CDR3 is CASSPSDSWSQYF. The CDR3 nucleotides read TGTGCCAGCAGCCCCTCCGACAGCTGGTCGCAGTATTTT.

The genes are TRBV4-1 and TRBJ1-1; D possibly corresponds to TRBD1 (6 bases). Deletions cut 1 base from V and 3 bases from J, with 15 bases between. The germline gives CDR1 MGHRA, CDR2 YSYEKL. The CDR3 runs to 16 residues. DNA for the CDR3: TGCGCCAGCAGCCAAGGTCGGGGGGCAAGGGACACTGAAGCTTTCTTT. It codes for CASSQGRGARDTEAFF.

The rearrangement joins TRBV10-3 to TRBJ2-1; 11 bases map to TRBD2. V lost 5 bases, J lost 8 bases, and 5 bases stayed unmatched. The CDR3 runs to 14 residues. Per germline, CDR1 ENHRY and CDR2 SYGVKD. CDR3 sequence (DNA): TGTGCCATCAGTATAGCGGGGGGGCGAGATGAGCAGTTCTTC. It encodes CAISIAGGRDEQFF.

J is TRBJ2-3 and V is TRBV2, with TRBD1 matching 7 bases. The V gene end was trimmed by 5 bases and the J gene end by 4 bases; junction bases not matched to a gene: 3. CDR1 and CDR2 (germline): SNHLY, FYNNEI. CDR3 length: 13 amino acids. In nucleotides, the CDR3 is TGTGCCAGCAGTAAAGGGGGCTCAGATACGCAGTATTTT. Encoded protein: CASSKGGSDTQYF.

This chain links TRBV10-3 with TRBJ2-3; D possibly corresponds to TRBD2 (6 bases). V was clipped by 7 bases and J by 0 bases, with 14 bases between them. The CDR3 totals 15 residues. Germline V gene sequence: CDR1 ENHRY, CDR2 SYGVKD. The CDR3 reads CAINRAGPSTDTQYF. The CDR3 DNA follows: TGTGCCATCAATAGGGCGGGACCAAGCACAGATACGCAGTATTTT.

This chain connects TRBV6-1 to TRBJ2-1; 12 nucleotides align to TRBD2. Per the germline V gene, CDR1 is MNHNS and CDR2 is SASEGT. After removal of 6 bases from V and 8 bases from J, the junction contained 8 bases not matched to a gene. CDR3 size: 15 residues. The CDR3 nucleotides are TGTGCCAGCAGCGTACTAGCGGGGGGCCAGGATGAGCAGTTCTTC. This translates into CASSVLAGGQDEQFF.

In its sample, this clonotype was seen once. This sequence joins TRBV19 and TRBJ1-6; D may be TRBD1 (5 bases). With 7 bases removed from V and 7 bases from J, the gap between germline ends came to 17 bases. This CDR3 has 15 amino acids. Germline V lookup: CDR1 LNHDA, CDR2 SQIVND (reference sequence). CDR3 in amino acids: CASNQGRGRNSPLHF. DNA for the CDR3: TGTGCCAGTAACCAAGGGCGGGGCCGCAATTCACCCCTCCACTTT.

At least ten counts were recorded for this clonotype. The chain is built from TRBV7-2 and TRBJ2-7; D unresolved. CDR3 length: 15 amino acids. Germline assignment: CDR1 SGHTA and CDR2 FQGNSA. V lost 1 base and J 0 bases, leaving 10 bases between the germline ends. CDR3 sequence: CASSLDLRSSYEQYF. The DNA for the CDR3 is TGTGCCAGCAGCTTAGATCTTAGGAGCTCCTACGAGCAGTACTTC.

This CDR3 reads CASSFKPGGNTEAFF. In DNA form, the CDR3 reads TGTGCCAGCAGCTTCAAGCCTGGAGGGAACACTGAAGCTTTCTTT. The chain has TRBV7-2 and TRBJ1-1; no reliable D call. Germline V lookup: CDR1 SGHTA, CDR2 FQGNSA. There are 15 residues in the CDR3. Trimming removed 3 bases from V and 1 base from J, with 12 bases in between.

The chain is built from TRBV4-1 and TRBJ2-1; TRBD2 aligns across 8 bases. This CDR3 has 16 amino acids. In germline, CDR1 is MGHRA, CDR2 YSYEKL. The V segment lost 5 bases and the J segment 6 bases; nucleotides outside the gene matches: 12. The CDR3 protein is CASSVPLASGLNEQFF. CDR3 in DNA: TGCGCCAGCAGCGTCCCGTTGGCTAGCGGGCTCAATGAGCAGTTCTTC.

The chain combines TRBV7-9 with TRBJ2-1; 13 positions agree with TRBD2. This CDR3 region has 16 residues. Germline loops: CDR1 SEHNR, CDR2 FQNEAQ (reference sequence). J was trimmed by 7 bases and V by 3 bases; bases with no gene match: 6. CDR3 amino acids: CASSLPTSGGANEQFF. CDR3 coding DNA: TGTGCCAGCAGCTTGCCAACTAGCGGGGGGGCGAATGAGCAGTTCTTC. Based on the CDR3 plus reference TRBV7-9 and TRBJ2-1, the full variable domain is DTGVSQNPRHKITKRGQNVTFRCDPISEHNRLYWYRQTLGQGPEFLTYFQNEAQLEKSRLLSDRFSAERPKGSFSTLEIQRTEQGDSAMYLCASSLPTSGGANEQFFGPGTRLTVL.

The chain is built from TRBV6-1 and TRBJ2-1, with unresolved D. Germline V CDR1 and CDR2: MNHNS, SASEGT. The CDR3 has 15 residues. The V end lost 8 bases, the J end lost 0 bases, and 14 bases lay between the germline ends. CDR3 nucleotides: TGTGCCAGCTTCACCCGCATAGTCTCCTACAATGAGCAGTTCTTC. Its protein product is CASFTRIVSYNEQFF.

V and J are TRBV28 and TRBJ2-5; 9 positions agree with TRBD1. With 6 bases clipped from V and 2 bases from J, the junction kept 7 bases outside the gene matches. The CDR3 length is 15 residues. CDR1 and CDR2 (germline): MDHEN, SYDVKM. CDR3 sequence reads: CASSPGDRDQETQYF. The CDR3 DNA sequence: TGTGCCAGCAGCCCAGGGGACAGGGATCAAGAGACCCAGTACTTC.

This sequence joins TRBV6-6 and TRBJ1-3; weak D call: TRBD1 (5 bases). The V end was cut by 2 bases, the J end by 0 bases, with 11 bases between. CDR3 length equals 16 residues. Germline CDR1 reads MNHNY; CDR2 reads SVGAGI (reference sequence). CDR3 sequence reads: CASSYGGGASGNTIYF. The CDR3 region has the DNA TGTGCCAGCAGTTACGGGGGGGGAGCCTCTGGAAACACCATATATTTT.

The V call is TRBV4-3, the J call TRBJ2-2; D is ambiguous. The CDR3 totals 17 residues. Germline V lookup: CDR1 LGHNA, CDR2 YSLEER. V was cut by 0 bases and J by 3 bases, with 14 bases left in between. The CDR3 region has the DNA TGCGCCAGCAGCCAAGAACCCCAACTCCGGTACACCGGGGAGCTGTTTTTT. Its translation: CASSQEPQLRYTGELFF.

V usage is TRBV6-1 and J usage is TRBJ2-1; TRBD2 might be the D (6 bases). CDR3 size: 15 residues. Germline V gene lookup returns CDR1 MNHNS and CDR2 SASEGT. With 10 bases removed from V and 1 base from J, the gap between germline ends came to 17 bases. This CDR3 reads CAMYYGEASYNEQFF. The CDR3 DNA sequence: TGTGCCATGTATTACGGGGAGGCGTCCTACAATGAGCAGTTCTTC.

The chain combines TRBV6-5 with TRBJ2-7, with 8 bases lining up with TRBD1. Trimming at V came to 0 bases and at J to 4 bases, leaving 8 bases not matched to a gene. From germline, CDR1 is MNHEY and CDR2 SVGAGI. The length of the CDR3 is 16 residues. CDR3: CASSYSSDRGLYEQYF. CDR3 coding DNA: TGTGCCAGCAGTTACTCCTCCGACAGGGGACTTTACGAGCAGTACTTC.

The V call is TRBV7-8, the J call TRBJ2-5; the match to TRBD2 covers 13 bases. V was pared by 0 bases and J by 4 bases, with 5 bases of the junction left unmatched. CDR3 length equals 17 residues. Germline V gene lookup returns CDR1 SGHVS and CDR2 FQNEAQ. CDR3 loop: CASSLARTSGSGETQYF. The CDR3 DNA sequence: TGTGCCAGCAGCTTAGCCAGGACTAGCGGGAGTGGAGAGACCCAGTACTTC.

The rearrangement uses TRBV18 and TRBJ1-3; TRBD1 is a possible D gene (5 bases). Germline assignment: CDR1 KGHSH and CDR2 LQKENI. This CDR3 contains 15 residues. The V and J ends lost 3 bases and 0 bases respectively, with 9 bases between them. The CDR3 nucleotides read TGTGCCAGCTCACCTTCGACAGCCTCTGGAAACACCATATATTTT. Its protein product is CASSPSTASGNTIYF. The full variable domain, completed using reference TRBV18 and TRBJ1-3, is NAGVMQNPRHLVRRRGQEARLRCSPMKGHSHVYWYRQLPEEGLKFMVYLQKENIIDESGMPKERFSAEFPKEGPSILRIQQVVRGDSAAYFCASSPSTASGNTIYFGEGSWLTVV.

This clonotype was seen more than once but under ten times. The chain couples TRBV19 to TRBJ2-5; possible D gene TRBD1, 6 bases. The CDR3 is 13 residues long. Germline lookup yields CDR1 LNHDA and CDR2 SQIVND (reference sequence). The ends were cut back, 8 bases at V and 7 bases at J, with 17 bases in the middle. The CDR3 nucleotides read TGTGCCAGTTCCCTGAGGGGGAGTGGGACCCAGTACTTC. This translates into CASSLRGSGTQYF.

The genes are TRBV6-1 and TRBJ1-4, with 9 bases identical to TRBD1. Germline CDR1 reads MNHNS; CDR2 reads SASEGT. There are 16 residues in the CDR3. V was pared by 5 bases and J by 8 bases, with 12 bases of the junction left unmatched. CDR3 amino acids: CASSTSLQGAREKLFF. For the CDR3, the DNA is TGTGCCAGCAGTACCTCCCTACAGGGGGCGAGGGAAAAACTGTTTTTT.

This clonotype was detected a few times. The rearrangement links TRBV6-1 to TRBJ1-2; the match to TRBD1 covers 10 bases. The CDR3 sequence is 14 residues long. V shed 7 bases, J shed 8 bases, and the junction held 10 bases outside the gene matches. The V gene's germline CDR1 is MNHNS and CDR2 SASEGT. The CDR3 DNA is TGTGCCAGCACAGAACTGGACAGGGGGTTAGGCTACACCTTC. Its translation is CASTELDRGLGYTF.

This clonotype came up many times. The chain links TRBV7-2 to TRBJ1-4, with a tentative D call TRBD1 (5 bases). V was cut by 5 bases and J by 8 bases, with 18 bases left in between. The CDR3 is made up of 15 amino acids. Looked up from germline, CDR1 is SGHTA and CDR2 is FQGNSA. CDR3 loop: CASSPTGTAREKLFF. The CDR3 bases are TGTGCCAGCAGCCCAACCGGGACTGCCCGGGAAAAACTGTTTTTT. The full variable domain, its missing parts supplied by reference TRBV7-2 and TRBJ1-4, is GAGVSQSPSNKVTEKGKDVELRCDPISGHTALYWYRQSLGQGLEFLIYFQGNSAPDKSGLPSDRFSAERTGGSVSTLTIQRTQQEDSAVYLCASSPTGTAREKLFFGSGTQLSVL.